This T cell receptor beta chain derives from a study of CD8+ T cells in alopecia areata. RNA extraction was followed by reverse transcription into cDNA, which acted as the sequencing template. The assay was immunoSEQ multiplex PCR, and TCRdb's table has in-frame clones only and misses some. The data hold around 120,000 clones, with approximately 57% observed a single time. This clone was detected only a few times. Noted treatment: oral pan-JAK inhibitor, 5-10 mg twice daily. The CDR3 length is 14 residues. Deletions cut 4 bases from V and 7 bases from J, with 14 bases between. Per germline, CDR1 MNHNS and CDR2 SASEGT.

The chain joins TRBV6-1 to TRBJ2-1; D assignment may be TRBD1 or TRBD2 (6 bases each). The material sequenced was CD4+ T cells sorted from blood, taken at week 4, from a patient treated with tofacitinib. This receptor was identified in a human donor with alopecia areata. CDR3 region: CASSVGGADNEQFF. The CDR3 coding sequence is TGTGCCAGCAGTGTGGGGGGCGCAGATAATGAGCAGTTCTTC.